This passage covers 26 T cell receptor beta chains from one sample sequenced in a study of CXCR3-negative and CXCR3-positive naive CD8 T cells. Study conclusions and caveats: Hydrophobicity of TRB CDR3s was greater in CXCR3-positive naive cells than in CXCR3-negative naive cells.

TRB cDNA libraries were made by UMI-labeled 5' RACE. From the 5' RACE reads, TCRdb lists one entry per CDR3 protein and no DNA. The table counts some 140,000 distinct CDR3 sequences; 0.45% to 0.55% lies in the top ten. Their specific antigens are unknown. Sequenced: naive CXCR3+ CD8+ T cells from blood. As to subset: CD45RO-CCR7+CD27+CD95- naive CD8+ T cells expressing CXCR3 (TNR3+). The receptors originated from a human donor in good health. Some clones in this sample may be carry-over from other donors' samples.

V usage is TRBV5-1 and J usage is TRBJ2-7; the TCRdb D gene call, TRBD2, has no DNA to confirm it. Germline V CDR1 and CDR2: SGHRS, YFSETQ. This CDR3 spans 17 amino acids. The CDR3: CASSLVGLAGTGDEQYF.

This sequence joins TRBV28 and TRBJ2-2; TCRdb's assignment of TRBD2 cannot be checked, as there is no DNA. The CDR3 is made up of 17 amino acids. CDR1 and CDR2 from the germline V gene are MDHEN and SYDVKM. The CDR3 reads CASSLLGLAANTGELFF.

The CDR3 here is CSVDSPRRYEQYF. The V call is TRBV29-1, the J call TRBJ2-7. The CDR3 runs 13 residues. Germline CDR1 and CDR2: SQVTM and ANQGSEA.

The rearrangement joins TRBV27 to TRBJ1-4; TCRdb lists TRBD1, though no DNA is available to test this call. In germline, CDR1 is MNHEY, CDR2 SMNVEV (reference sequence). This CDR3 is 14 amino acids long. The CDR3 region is CASSYGGTNEKLFF. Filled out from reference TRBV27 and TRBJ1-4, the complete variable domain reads EAQVTQNPRYLITVTGKKLTVTCSQNMNHEYMSWYRQDPGLGLRQIYYSMNVEVTDKGDVPEGYKVSRKEKRNFPLILESPSPNQTSLYFCASSYGGTNEKLFFGSGTQLSVL.

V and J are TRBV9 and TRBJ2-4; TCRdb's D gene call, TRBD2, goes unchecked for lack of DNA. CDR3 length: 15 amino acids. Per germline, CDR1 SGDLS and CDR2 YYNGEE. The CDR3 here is CASSGGSAGLNIQYF.

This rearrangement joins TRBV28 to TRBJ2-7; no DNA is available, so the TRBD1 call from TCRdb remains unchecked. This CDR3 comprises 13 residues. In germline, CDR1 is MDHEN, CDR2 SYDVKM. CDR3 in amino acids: CASSITGTDEQYF.

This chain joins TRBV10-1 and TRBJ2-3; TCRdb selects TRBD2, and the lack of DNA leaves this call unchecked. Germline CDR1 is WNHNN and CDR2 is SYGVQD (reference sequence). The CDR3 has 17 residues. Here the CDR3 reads CASSETSGRALTDTQYF.

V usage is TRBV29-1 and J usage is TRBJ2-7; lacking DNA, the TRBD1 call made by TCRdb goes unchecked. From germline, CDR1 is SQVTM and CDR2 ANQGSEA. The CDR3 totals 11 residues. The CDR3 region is CSVHRGYEQYF.

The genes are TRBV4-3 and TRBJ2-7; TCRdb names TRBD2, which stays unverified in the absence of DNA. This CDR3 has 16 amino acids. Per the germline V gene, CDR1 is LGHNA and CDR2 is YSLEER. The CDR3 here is CASSQVRGRERYEQYF.

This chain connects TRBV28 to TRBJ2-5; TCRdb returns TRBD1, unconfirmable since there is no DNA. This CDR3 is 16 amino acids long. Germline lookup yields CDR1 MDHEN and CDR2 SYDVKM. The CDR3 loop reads CASSLPGAGGQETQYF. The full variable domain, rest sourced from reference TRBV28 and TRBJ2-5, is DVKVTQSSRYLVKRTGEKVFLECVQDMDHENMFWYRQDPGLGLRLIYFSYDVKMKEKGDIPEGYSVSREKKERFSLILESASTNQTSMYLCASSLPGAGGQETQYFGPGTRLLVL.

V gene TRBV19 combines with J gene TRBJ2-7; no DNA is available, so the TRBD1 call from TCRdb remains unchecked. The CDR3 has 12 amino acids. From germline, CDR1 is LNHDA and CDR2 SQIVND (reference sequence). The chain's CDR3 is CASGQGAYEQYF.

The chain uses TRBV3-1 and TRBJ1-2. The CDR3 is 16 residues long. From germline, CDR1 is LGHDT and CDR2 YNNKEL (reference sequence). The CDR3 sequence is CASSQVAGTQNYGYTF. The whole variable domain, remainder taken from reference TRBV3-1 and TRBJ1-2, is DTAVSQTPKYLVTQMGNDKSIKCEQNLGHDTMYWYKQDSKKFLKIMFSYNNKELIINETVPNRFSPKSPDKAHLNLHINSLELGDSAVYFCASSQVAGTQNYGYTFGSGTRLTVV.

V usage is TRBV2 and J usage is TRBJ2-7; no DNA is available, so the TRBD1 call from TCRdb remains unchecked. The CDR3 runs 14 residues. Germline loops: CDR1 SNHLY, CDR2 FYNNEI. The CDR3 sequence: CASSGTGDSYEQYF.

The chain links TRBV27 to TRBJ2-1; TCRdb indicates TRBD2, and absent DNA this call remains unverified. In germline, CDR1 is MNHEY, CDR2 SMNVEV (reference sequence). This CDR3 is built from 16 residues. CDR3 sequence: CASSLLAGVGYNEQFF.

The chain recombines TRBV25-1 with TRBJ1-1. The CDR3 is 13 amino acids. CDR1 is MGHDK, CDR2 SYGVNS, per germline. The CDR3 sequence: CASSDGRSPEAFF.

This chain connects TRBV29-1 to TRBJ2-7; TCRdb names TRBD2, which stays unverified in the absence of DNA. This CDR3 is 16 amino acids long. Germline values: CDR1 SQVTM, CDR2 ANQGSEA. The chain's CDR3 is CSVEAPAGGLTYEQYF.

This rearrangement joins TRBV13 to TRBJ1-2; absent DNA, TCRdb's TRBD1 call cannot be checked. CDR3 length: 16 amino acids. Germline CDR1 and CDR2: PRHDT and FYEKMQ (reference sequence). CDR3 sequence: CASSLENSRQGGGYTF.

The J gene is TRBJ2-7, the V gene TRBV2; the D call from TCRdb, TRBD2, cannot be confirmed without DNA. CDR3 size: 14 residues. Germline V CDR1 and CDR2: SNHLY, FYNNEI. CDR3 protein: CASSDRLSSYEQYF.

CDR3 sequence: CASSLGKPGPPFSYEQYF. The chain recombines TRBV5-5 with TRBJ2-7; TCRdb returns TRBD1, unconfirmable since there is no DNA. This CDR3 is built from 18 residues. The germline CDR1 and CDR2 sequences are SGHKS and YYEKEE (reference sequence).

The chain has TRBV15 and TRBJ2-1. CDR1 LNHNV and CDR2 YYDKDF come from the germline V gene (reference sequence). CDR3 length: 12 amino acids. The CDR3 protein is CATSGYSNEQFF.

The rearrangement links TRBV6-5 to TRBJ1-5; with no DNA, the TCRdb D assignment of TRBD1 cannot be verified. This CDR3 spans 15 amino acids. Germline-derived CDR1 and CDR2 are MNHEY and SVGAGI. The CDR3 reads CASAKGTGEAQPQHF.

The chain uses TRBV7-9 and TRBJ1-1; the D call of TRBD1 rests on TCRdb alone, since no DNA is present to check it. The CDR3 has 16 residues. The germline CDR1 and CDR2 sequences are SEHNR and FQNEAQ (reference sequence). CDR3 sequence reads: CASSLVPGPYNTEAFF.

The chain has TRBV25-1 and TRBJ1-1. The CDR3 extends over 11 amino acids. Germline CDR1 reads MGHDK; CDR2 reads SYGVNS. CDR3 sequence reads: CASRLGSSAFF.

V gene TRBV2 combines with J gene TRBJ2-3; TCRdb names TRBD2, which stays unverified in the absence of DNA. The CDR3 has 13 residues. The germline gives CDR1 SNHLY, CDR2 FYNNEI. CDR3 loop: CASSGLAGDTQYF. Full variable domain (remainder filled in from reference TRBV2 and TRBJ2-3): EPEVTQTPSHQVTQMGQEVILRCVPISNHLYFYWYRQILGQKVEFLVSFYNNEISEKSEIFDDQFSVERPDGSNFTLKIRSTKLEDSAMYFCASSGLAGDTQYFGPGTRLTVL.

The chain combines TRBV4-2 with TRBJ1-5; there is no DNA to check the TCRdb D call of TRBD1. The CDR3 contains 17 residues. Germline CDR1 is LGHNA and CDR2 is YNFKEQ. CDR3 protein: CASSQEAGTGGNQPQHF.

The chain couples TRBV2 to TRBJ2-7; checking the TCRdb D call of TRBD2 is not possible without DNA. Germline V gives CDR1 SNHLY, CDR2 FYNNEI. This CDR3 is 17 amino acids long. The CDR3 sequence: CASSNNPILPPNNEQYF.